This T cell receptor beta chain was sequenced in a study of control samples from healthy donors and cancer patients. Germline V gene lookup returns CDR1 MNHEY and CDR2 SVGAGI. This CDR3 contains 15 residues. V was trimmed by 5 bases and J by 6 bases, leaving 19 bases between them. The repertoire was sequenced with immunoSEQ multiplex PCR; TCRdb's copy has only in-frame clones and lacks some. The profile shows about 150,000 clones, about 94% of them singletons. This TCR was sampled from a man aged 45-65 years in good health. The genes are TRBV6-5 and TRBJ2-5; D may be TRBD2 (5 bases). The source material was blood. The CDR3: CASSTYSRSGQTQYF. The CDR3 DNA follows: TGTGCCAGCAGTACCTACTCTAGGAGCGGTCAGACCCAGTACTTC.